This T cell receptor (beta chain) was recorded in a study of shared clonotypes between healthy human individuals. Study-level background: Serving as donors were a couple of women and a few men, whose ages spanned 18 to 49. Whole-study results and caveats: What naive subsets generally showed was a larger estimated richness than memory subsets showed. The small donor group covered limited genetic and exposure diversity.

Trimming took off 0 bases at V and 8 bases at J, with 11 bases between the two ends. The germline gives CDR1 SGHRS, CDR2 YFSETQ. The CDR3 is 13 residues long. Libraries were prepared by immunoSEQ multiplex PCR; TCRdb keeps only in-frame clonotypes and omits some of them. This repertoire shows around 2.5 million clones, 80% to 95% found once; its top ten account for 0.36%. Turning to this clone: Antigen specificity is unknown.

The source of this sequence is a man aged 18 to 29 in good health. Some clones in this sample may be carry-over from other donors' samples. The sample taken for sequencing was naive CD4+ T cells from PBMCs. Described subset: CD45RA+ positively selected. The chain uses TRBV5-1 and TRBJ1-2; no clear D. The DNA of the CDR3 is TGCGCCAGCAGCTTGGATCGGCCTGGGGGCTACACCTTC. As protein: CASSLDRPGGYTF.